Listed here is a single TCR beta chain. Participants were aged about 18 to 100 years from approximately 25 US areas. Participants' own reports of clinical history determined their cohort assignment. Germline CDR1 reads MDHEN; CDR2 reads SYDVKM. The junction had 9 bases not matched to a gene; V was cut back by 7 bases and J by 4 bases. CDR3 length equals 14 residues. The data stem from a study of blood T cell repertoires in COVID-19. Turning to the study itself: Collection of acute and convalescent COVID-19 samples took place in the United States, Italy and Spain.

In the study's own analysis: Using reference gene primer amplification, nucleated cell counts were estimated. Only in-frame clones appear in the TCRdb table, and some are missing; sequencing was by immunoSEQ multiplex PCR. The DNA gave D and trimming, while V, J and clone size come from that table. The repertoire holds 190,000 or so clones, with 87% as singletons. The sample taken for sequencing was PBMCs or T cells enriched from blood (not recorded which). The rearrangement links TRBV28 to TRBJ1-2; 7 bases agree with TRBD1. The clonotype comes from a man aged 18-30 years with acute COVID-19. CDR3 DNA sequence: TGTGCCAGCACCCTGGGGACAGATTCCTATGGCTACACCTTC. Encoded protein: CASTLGTDSYGYTF.